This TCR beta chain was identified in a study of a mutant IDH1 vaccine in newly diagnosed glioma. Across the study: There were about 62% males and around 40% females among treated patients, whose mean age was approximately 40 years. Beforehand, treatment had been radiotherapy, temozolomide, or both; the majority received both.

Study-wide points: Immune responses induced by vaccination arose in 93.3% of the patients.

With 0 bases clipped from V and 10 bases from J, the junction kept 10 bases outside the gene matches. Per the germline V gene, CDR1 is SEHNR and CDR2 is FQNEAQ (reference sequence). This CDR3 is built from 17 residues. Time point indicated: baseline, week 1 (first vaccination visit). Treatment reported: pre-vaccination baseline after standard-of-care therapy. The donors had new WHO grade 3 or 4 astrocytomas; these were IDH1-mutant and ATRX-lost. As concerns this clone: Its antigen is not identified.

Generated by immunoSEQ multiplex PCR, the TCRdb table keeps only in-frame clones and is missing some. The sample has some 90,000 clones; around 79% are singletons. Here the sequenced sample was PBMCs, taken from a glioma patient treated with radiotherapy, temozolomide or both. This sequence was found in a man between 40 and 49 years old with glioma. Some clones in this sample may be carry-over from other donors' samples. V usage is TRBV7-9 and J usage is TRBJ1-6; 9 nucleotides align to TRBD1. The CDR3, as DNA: TGTGCCAGCAGCTTAGCGGATTCCCGGGACAGGGTCTCACCCCTCCACTTT. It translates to CASSLADSRDRVSPLHF.